The 9 T cell receptor beta chains presented below share a single source sample, sequenced in a study of healthy donors' naive CD4 and CD8 T cells. TCR libraries were built from roughly 0.5 ug of total RNA by linear amplification. TCRdb analysed the reads with MiXCR anew, one entry per CDR3 protein. The table has around 200,000 distinct CDR3 sequences, nearly 75% seen once. Sequencing used naive CD4+ and CD8+ T cells sorted from blood, pooled from several donors. Receptor source: a pool of human donors in good health; the sample pools cells from several healthy donors.

The chain has TRBV13 and TRBJ2-3, with 10 bases matching TRBD1. The trim removed 5 bases at V and 3 bases at J, leaving 11 bases unmatched. Germline V lookup: CDR1 PRHDT, CDR2 FYEKMQ (reference sequence). The CDR3 length is 17 residues. Here the CDR3 DNA reads TGTGCCAGCAGCCCGTTGGGACAGGGGAAGGGGACAGATACGCAGTATTTT. This encodes CASSPLGQGKGTDTQYF.

The chain joins TRBV12-5 to TRBJ1-3, with D hard to call. The CDR3 is 16 amino acids. The germline gives CDR1 LGHNT, CDR2 FRNRAP. V dropped 5 bases and J dropped 0 bases, with 14 bases sitting between them. CDR3: CASGPQAVSSGNTIYF. DNA of the CDR3: TGTGCTAGTGGTCCCCAGGCGGTAAGCTCTGGAAACACCATATATTTT. Combining the CDR3 with reference TRBV12-5 and TRBJ1-3 gives the whole variable domain DARVTQTPRHKVTEMGQEVTMRCQPILGHNTVFWYRQTMMQGLELLAYFRNRAPLDDSGMPKDRFSAEMPDATLATLKIQPSEPRDSAVYFCASGPQAVSSGNTIYFGEGSWLTVV.

This clonotype was observed a handful of times. The rearrangement uses TRBV5-5 and TRBJ1-2; D is possibly TRBD1 (6 bases). Trimming took 4 bases from V and 3 from J, leaving 16 bases between them. The CDR3 contains 15 residues. From germline, CDR1 is SGHKS and CDR2 YYEKEE (reference sequence). CDR3 nucleotide sequence: TGTGCCAGCAGCCGGCTTGGACAGCCTGACTATGGCTACACCTTC. Residues: CASSRLGQPDYGYTF.

Only one count was recorded for this clonotype. The chain employs TRBV19 and TRBJ1-1; D is unclear. Germline CDR1 LNHDA, CDR2 SQIVND (reference sequence). This CDR3 has 15 amino acids. V lost 7 bases and J lost 2, with 17 bases in between. CDR3 bases: TGTGCCAGTACCCCAACCTTGAGCGGCAACACTGAAGCTTTCTTT. Protein: CASTPTLSGNTEAFF.

This sequence joins TRBV11-1 and TRBJ2-1; D uncertain. V lost 1 base to trimming and J lost 4 bases, with 11 bases between them. This CDR3 contains 15 residues. Germline V gene lookup returns CDR1 SGHAT and CDR2 FQDESV (reference sequence). The CDR3 region is CASSLVGDFYNEQFF. In DNA, the CDR3 is TGTGCCAGCAGCTTAGTTGGAGATTTTTACAATGAGCAGTTCTTC. The full variable domain, with the rest looked up from reference TRBV11-1 and TRBJ2-1, is EAEVAQSPRYKITEKSQAVAFWCDPISGHATLYWYRQILGQGPELLVQFQDESVVDDSQLPKDRFSAERLKGVDSTLKIQPAELGDSAMYLCASSLVGDFYNEQFFGPGTRLTVL.

In its sample, this clonotype was seen a few times. This chain joins TRBV29-1 and TRBJ1-1; D is unresolved. The CDR3 spans 16 residues. Germline values: CDR1 SQVTM, CDR2 ANQGSEA. Trimming pared 6 bases from V and 1 base from J, leaving 21 bases between. The CDR3 spells CSVPAEMGRGNTEAFF. For the CDR3, the DNA is TGCAGCGTCCCCGCGGAAATGGGTCGCGGGAACACTGAAGCTTTCTTT.

The V gene is TRBV11-2, the J gene TRBJ2-3, with D hard to call. Germline CDR1 reads SGHAT; CDR2 reads FQNNGV. V dropped 5 bases and J dropped 4 bases, with 10 bases sitting between them. The CDR3 contains 13 residues. This chain's CDR3 is CASSPGFADTQYF. The DNA for the CDR3 is TGTGCCAGCAGCCCAGGATTTGCAGATACGCAGTATTTT.

The chain joins TRBV29-1 to TRBJ1-2, with D perhaps TRBD1 (6 bases). Germline V gene data show CDR1 as SQVTM and CDR2 as ANQGSEA. This CDR3 region has 11 residues. V was trimmed by 7 bases and J by 6 bases, leaving 12 bases between them. In DNA, the CDR3 is TGCAGCGAAGACAGGCCCGATGGCTACACCTTC. This translates into CSEDRPDGYTF.

This chain links TRBV29-1 with TRBJ2-7, with a tentative D call TRBD1 (5 bases). V dropped 5 bases and J dropped 3 bases, with 17 bases sitting between them. This CDR3 is built from 14 residues. Per germline, CDR1 SQVTM and CDR2 ANQGSEA. DNA for the CDR3: TGCAGCGTTAAGGGTCAGGGAATGGGCTACGAGCAGTACTTC. Translated: CSVKGQGMGYEQYF.